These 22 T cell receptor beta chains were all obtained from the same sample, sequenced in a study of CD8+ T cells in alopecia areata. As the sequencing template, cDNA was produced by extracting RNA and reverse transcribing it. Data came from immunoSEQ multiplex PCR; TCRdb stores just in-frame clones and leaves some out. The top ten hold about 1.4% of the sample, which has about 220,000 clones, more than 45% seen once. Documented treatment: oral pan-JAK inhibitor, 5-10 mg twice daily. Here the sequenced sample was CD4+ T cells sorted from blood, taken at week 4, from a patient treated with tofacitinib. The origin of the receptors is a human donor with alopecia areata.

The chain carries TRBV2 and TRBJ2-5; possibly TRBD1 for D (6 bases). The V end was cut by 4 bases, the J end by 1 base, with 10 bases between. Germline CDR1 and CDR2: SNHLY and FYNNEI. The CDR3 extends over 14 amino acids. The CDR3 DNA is TGTGCCAGCAGTGTCGGGACACCCCAAGAGACCCAGTACTTC. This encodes CASSVGTPQETQYF.

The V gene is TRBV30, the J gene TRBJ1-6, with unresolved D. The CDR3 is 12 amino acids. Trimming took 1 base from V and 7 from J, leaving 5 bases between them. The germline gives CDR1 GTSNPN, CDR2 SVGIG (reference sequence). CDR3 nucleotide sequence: TGTGCCTGGAGTGAGGTGAATTCACCCCTCCACTTT. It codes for CAWSEVNSPLHF.

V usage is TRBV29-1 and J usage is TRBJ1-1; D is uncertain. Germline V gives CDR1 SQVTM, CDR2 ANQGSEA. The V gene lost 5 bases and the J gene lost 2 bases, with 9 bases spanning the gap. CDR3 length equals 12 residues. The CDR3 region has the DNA TGCAGCGTTCTCCGGGGAAACACTGAAGCTTTCTTT. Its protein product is CSVLRGNTEAFF.

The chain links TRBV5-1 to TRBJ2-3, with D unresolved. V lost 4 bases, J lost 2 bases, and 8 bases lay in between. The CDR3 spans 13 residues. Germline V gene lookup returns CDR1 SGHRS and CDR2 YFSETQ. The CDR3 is CASSRDSTDTQYF. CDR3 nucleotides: TGCGCCAGCAGCCGTGACTCCACAGATACGCAGTATTTT.

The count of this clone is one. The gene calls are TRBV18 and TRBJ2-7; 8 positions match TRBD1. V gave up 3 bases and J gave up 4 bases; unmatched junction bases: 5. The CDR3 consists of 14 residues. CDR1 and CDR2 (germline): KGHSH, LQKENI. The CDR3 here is CASSPETGVYEQYF. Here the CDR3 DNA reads TGTGCCAGCTCACCGGAGACAGGGGTTTACGAGCAGTACTTC.

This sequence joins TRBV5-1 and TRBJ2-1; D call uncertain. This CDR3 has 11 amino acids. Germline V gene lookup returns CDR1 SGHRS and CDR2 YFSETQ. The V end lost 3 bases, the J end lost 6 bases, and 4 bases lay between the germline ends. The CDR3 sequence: CASSWSNEQFF. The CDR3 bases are TGCGCCAGCAGCTGGAGCAATGAGCAGTTCTTC.

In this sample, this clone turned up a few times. The CDR3 DNA sequence: TGTGCCTGGAGTGCACCGGGGTCATATATTGCCCAGCATTTT. This encodes CAWSAPGSYIAQHF. V usage is TRBV30 and J usage is TRBJ1-5; D ambiguous. Germline V CDR1 and CDR2: GTSNPN, SVGIG (reference sequence). The CDR3 is 14 residues long. V lost 1 base and J 11 bases, leaving 18 bases between the germline ends.

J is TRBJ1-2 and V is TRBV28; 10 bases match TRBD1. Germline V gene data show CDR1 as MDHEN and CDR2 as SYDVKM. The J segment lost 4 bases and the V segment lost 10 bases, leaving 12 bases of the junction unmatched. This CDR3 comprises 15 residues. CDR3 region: CATAPGTGAGYGYTF. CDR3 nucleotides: TGTGCCACCGCGCCCGGGACAGGGGCTGGCTATGGCTACACCTTC.

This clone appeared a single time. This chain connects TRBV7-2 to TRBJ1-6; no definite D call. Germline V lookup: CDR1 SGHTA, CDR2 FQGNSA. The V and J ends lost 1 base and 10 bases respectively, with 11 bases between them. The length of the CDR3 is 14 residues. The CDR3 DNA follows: TGTGCCAGCAGCTTAGGGGTACATCGCTCACCCCTCCACTTT. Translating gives CASSLGVHRSPLHF.

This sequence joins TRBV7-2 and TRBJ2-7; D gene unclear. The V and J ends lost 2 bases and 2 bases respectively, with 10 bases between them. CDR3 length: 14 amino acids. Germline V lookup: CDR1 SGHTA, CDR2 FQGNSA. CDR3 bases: TGTGCCAGCAGCTTAAGGCCGGAGACCTACGAGCAGTACTTC. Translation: CASSLRPETYEQYF.

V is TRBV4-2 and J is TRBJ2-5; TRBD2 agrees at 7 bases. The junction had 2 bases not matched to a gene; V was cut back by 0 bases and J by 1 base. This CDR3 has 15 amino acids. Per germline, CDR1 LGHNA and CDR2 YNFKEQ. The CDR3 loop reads CASSQDGGGQETQYF. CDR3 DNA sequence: TGTGCCAGCAGCCAAGATGGGGGGGGCCAAGAGACCCAGTACTTC.

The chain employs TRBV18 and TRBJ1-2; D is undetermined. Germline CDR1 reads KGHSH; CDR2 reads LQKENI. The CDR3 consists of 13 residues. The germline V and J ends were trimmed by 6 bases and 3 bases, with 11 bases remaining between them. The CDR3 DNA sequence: TGTGCCAGCTCGCCAAGGGAGGACTATGGCTACACCTTC. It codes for CASSPREDYGYTF.

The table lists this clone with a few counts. The CDR3 protein is CASSLGPGGYTF. CDR3 sequence (DNA): TGTGCCAGCAGCTTAGGCCCGGGGGGCTACACCTTC. J is TRBJ1-2 and V is TRBV13; D is unresolved. V was cut by 0 bases and J by 8 bases, with 7 bases left in between. CDR1 is PRHDT and CDR2 is FYEKMQ in the germline V gene (reference sequence). The CDR3 length is 12 residues. Filled out from reference TRBV13 and TRBJ1-2, the complete variable domain reads AAGVIQSPRHLIKEKRETATLKCYPIPRHDTVYWYQQGPGQDPQFLISFYEKMQSDKGSIPDRFSAQQFSDYHSELNMSSLELGDSALYFCASSLGPGGYTFGSGTRLTVV.

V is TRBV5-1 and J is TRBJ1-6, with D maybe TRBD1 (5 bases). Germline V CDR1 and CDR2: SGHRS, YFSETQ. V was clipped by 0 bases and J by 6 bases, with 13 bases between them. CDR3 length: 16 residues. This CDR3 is CASSLGQLQPNSPLHF. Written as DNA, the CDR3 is TGCGCCAGCAGCTTGGGACAGTTACAACCTAATTCACCCCTCCACTTT.

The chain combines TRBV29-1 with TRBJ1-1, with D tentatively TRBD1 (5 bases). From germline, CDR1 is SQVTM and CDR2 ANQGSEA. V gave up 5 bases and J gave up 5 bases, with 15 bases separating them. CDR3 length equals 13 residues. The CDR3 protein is CSVMGLAGTEAFF. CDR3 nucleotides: TGCAGCGTTATGGGCCTAGCAGGGACTGAAGCTTTCTTT.

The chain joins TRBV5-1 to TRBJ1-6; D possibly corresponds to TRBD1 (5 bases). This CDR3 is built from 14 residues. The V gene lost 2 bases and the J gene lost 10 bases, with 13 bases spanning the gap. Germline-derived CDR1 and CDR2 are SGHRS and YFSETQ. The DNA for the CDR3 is TGCGCCAGCAGCTTTGACAGAGATCTCTCACCCCTCCACTTT. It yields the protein CASSFDRDLSPLHF.

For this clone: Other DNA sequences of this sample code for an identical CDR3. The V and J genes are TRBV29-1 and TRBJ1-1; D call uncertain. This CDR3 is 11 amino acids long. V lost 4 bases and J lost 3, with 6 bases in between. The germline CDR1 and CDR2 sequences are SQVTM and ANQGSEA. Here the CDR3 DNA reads TGCAGCGTTGTTACCTACACTGAAGCTTTCTTT. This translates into CSVVTYTEAFF.

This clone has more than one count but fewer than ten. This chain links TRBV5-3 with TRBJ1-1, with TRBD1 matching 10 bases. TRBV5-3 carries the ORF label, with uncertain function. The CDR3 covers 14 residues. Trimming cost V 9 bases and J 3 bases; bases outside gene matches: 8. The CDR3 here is CATRTGGRDTEAFF. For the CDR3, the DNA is TGTGCCACAAGGACAGGGGGTAGAGACACTGAAGCTTTCTTT.

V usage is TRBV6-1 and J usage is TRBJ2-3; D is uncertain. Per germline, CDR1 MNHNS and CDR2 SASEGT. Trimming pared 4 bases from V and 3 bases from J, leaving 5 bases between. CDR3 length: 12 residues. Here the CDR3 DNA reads TGTGCCAGCAGTGTTACAACAGATACGCAGTATTTT. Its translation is CASSVTTDTQYF.

The chain's CDR3 is CASSPRTATGELFF. CDR3 DNA: TGTGCCAGCAGTCCAAGGACAGCCACCGGGGAGCTGTTTTTT. The rearrangement joins TRBV27 to TRBJ2-2; maybe TRBD1 (6 bases). The CDR3 runs 14 residues. Germline CDR1 and CDR2: MNHEY and SMNVEV (reference sequence). Trimming removed 5 bases at V and 4 bases at J, with 11 bases between.

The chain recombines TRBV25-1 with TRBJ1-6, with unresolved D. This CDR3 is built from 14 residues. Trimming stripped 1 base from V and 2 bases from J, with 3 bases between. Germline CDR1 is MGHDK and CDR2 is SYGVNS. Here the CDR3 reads CASSESTYNSPLHF. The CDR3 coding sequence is TGTGCCAGCAGTGAATCAACCTATAATTCACCCCTCCACTTT.

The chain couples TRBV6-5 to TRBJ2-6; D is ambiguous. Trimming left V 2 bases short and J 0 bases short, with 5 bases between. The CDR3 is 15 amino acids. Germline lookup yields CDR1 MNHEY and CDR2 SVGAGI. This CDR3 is CASSYPSSGANVLTF. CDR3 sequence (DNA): TGTGCCAGCAGTTACCCCTCCTCTGGGGCCAACGTCCTGACTTTC.